Each of the 11 T cell receptor beta chains below was sequenced from the same sample in a study of T cells in tuberculosis. Profiling relied on immunoSEQ multiplex PCR, and the TCRdb table lists in-frame clones only, not all of them. Of tens of thousands of clones detected, roughly 94% appear once; the ten largest clones hold 5.5% to 7.5%. Time point defined: new active TB diagnosis, blood taken before or within 7 days of starting treatment. Sequenced here: PBMCs, sampled at tuberculosis diagnosis. The receptors were sampled from an adult with tuberculosis. Some clones in this sample may be carry-over from other donors' samples.

The genes are TRBV14 and TRBJ1-4, with TRBD1 matching 9 bases. The ends lost 4 bases at V and 4 bases at J; junction bases unmatched: 4. Germline assignment: CDR1 SGHDN and CDR2 FVKESK. The CDR3 is 15 residues long. The CDR3 sequence: CASSPNRGRNEKLFF. For the CDR3, the DNA is TGTGCCAGCAGCCCGAACAGGGGGCGTAATGAAAAACTGTTTTTT.

This sequence joins TRBV30 and TRBJ1-4, with D unresolved. The V gene's germline CDR1 is GTSNPN and CDR2 SVGIG (reference sequence). The CDR3 is 14 amino acids. V gave up 3 bases and J gave up 3 bases, with 11 bases separating them. Written as DNA, the CDR3 is TGTGCCTGGAGCGTACCGGCGGCTAATGAAAAACTGTTTTTT. Protein: CAWSVPAANEKLFF.

The rearrangement joins TRBV21-1 to TRBJ2-7; the table's D call, TRBD1, has no DNA check behind it. TRBV21-1 is listed as a pseudogene. This CDR3 contains 13 residues. The CDR3 nucleotides read TGTGCCAGCACCCTTGGGCCACGACACGAGCAGTACTTC. Its protein product is CASTLGPRHEQYF.

This sequence joins TRBV20-1 and TRBJ2-7; D not certain. The length of the CDR3 is 11 residues. Germline CDR1 reads DFQATT; CDR2 reads SNEGSKA (reference sequence). Trimming removed 3 bases from V and 7 bases from J, with 10 bases in between. The CDR3 loop reads CSARIAREQYF. The CDR3 DNA follows: TGCAGTGCTAGGATCGCTAGGGAGCAGTACTTC.

For the CDR3, the DNA is TGTGCCAGCAGCCTGCGGGACAGGGAGAACACTGAAGCTTTCTTT. Translated, it gives CASSLRDRENTEAFF. V gene TRBV5-5 combines with J gene TRBJ1-1, with 9 nucleotides matching TRBD1. This CDR3 comprises 15 residues. Germline CDR1 reads SGHKS; CDR2 reads YYEKEE (reference sequence). With 4 bases clipped from V and 1 base from J, the junction kept 5 bases outside the gene matches.

The chain has TRBV5-1 and TRBJ2-1; D perhaps matches TRBD1 (6 bases). Germline V lookup: CDR1 SGHRS, CDR2 YFSETQ. The CDR3 has 14 amino acids. The V gene lost 3 bases and the J gene lost 4 bases, with 11 bases spanning the gap. The CDR3 is CASSSYRVYNEQFF. CDR3 bases: TGCGCCAGCAGCTCCTACAGGGTTTACAATGAGCAGTTCTTC.

The chain uses TRBV4-2 and TRBJ1-3; 7 bases map to TRBD1. The CDR3 is made up of 17 amino acids. V shed 2 bases and J 0 bases; nucleotides not matched to a gene: 7. Germline CDR1 LGHNA, CDR2 YNFKEQ. The CDR3 bases are TGTGCCAGCAGCCAAACGGGCAGGGGGTCCTCTGGAAACACCATATATTTT. This translates into CASSQTGRGSSGNTIYF.

This clone occurred a few times. The rearrangement links TRBV30 to TRBJ2-4; D remains unclear. Germline V gene data show CDR1 as GTSNPN and CDR2 as SVGIG (reference sequence). The ends were cut back, 0 bases at V and 0 bases at J, with 9 bases in the middle. The CDR3 has 15 residues. This chain's CDR3 is CAWSVGGPAKNIQYF. Here the CDR3 DNA reads TGTGCCTGGAGTGTGGGTGGGCCAGCCAAAAACATTCAGTACTTC. The entire variable domain, with the rest obtained from reference TRBV30 and TRBJ2-4, is as follows: SQTIHQWPATLVQPVGSPLSLECTVEGTSNPNLYWYRQAAGRGLQLLFYSVGIGQISSEVPQNLSASRPQDRQFILSSKKLLLSDSGFYLCAWSVGGPAKNIQYFGAGTRLSVL.

V and J are TRBV19 and TRBJ1-1, with 8 bases matching TRBD1. The J segment lost 3 bases and the V segment lost 4 bases, leaving 10 bases of the junction unmatched. The CDR3 runs to 16 residues. Germline values: CDR1 LNHDA, CDR2 SQIVND (reference sequence). CDR3 DNA sequence: TGTGCCAGTAGTACTACCCAGGGGGCTCGGTACACTGAAGCTTTCTTT. Translation gives CASSTTQGARYTEAFF.

The table lists this clone with a count of one. The chain carries TRBV6-1 and TRBJ2-3; 7 bases are shared with TRBD2. The J segment lost 5 bases and the V segment lost 1 base, leaving 9 bases of the junction unmatched. The CDR3 spans 16 residues. Germline V gene sequence: CDR1 MNHNS, CDR2 SASEGT. This CDR3 is CASSEEVAGYVDTQYF. The CDR3 nucleotides are TGTGCCAGCAGTGAAGAGGTAGCGGGTTATGTAGATACGCAGTATTTT.

DNA of the CDR3: TGTGCCAGCAGCTTAGCGGGGCAGGGTTCCTACGAGCAGTACTTC. Protein product: CASSLAGQGSYEQYF. The genes are TRBV7-8 and TRBJ2-7; D may be TRBD1 (5 bases). With 0 bases removed from V and 1 base from J, the gap between germline ends came to 10 bases. Germline values: CDR1 SGHVS, CDR2 FQNEAQ. CDR3 size: 15 residues.